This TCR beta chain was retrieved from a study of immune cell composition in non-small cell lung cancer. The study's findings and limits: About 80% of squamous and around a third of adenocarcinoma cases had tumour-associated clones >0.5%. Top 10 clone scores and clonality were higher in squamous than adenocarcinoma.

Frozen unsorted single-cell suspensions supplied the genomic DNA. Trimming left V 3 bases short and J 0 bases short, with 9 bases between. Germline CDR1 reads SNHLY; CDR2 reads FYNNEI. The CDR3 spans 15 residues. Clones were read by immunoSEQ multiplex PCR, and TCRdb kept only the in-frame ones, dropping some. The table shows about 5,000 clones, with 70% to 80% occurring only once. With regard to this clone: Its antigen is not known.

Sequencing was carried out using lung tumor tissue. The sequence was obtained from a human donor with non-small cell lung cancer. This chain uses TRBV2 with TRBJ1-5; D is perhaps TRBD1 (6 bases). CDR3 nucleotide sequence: TGTGCCAGCAGTGACCTGGGACATAGCAATCAGCCCCAGCATTTT. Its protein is CASSDLGHSNQPQHF.